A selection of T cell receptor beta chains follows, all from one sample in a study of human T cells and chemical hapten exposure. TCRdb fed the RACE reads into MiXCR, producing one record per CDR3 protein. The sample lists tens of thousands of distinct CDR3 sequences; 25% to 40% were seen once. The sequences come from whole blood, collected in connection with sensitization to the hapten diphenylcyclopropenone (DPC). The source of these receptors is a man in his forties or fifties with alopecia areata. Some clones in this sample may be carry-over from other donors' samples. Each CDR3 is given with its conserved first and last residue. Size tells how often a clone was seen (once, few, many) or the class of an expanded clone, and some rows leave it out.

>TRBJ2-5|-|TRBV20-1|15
CSARGYGGTPETQYF
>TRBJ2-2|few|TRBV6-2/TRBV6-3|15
CASSYTGTPTGELFF
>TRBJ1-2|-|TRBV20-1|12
CSARDRAGGYTF
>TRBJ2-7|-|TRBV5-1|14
CASSWAGTTYEQYF
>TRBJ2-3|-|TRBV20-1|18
CSARDPRGEQRSTDTQYF
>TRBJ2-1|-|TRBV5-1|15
CASSLEGTQIDEQFF
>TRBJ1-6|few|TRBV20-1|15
CSAGAGQGSNSPLHF
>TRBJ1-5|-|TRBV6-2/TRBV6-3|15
CASSYSSTSSQPQHF
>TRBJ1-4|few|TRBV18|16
CASSPPSLRNNEKLFF
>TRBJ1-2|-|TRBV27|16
CASSLWGNGGDYGYTF
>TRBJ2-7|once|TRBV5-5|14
CASSLGTGPYEQYF
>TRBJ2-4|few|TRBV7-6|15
CASSLGAGVKNIQYF
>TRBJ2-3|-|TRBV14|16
CASSQETGLGTDTQYF
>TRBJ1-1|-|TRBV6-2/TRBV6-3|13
CASSLRENTEAFF
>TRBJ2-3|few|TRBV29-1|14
CSVIGTSRSDTQYF
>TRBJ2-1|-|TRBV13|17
CASSLGRGGNRNNEQFF
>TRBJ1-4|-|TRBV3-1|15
CASSTRRQGIEKLFF
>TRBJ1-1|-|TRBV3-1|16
CASSRTSGHLNTEAFF
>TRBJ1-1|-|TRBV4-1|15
CASSQDEQVGTEAFF
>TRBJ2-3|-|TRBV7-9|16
CASSLTSARSTDTQYF
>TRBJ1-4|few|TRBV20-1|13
CSARDSFSEKLFF
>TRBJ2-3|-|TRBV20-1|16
CSASRRLVAGTDTQYF
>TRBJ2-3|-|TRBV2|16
CASRRTSGSRADTQYF
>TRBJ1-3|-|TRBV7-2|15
CASSLVRSTGNTIYF
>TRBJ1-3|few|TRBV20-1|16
CSARDGVRGLGNTIYF
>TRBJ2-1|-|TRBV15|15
CATSRRREGYNEQFF
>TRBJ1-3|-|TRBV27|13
CASMPGSGNTIYF
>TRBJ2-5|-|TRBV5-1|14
CASSTLQGMETQYF
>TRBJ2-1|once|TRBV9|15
CASSVEVALGNEQFF
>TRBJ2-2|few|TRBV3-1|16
CASSLRGTMNTGELFF
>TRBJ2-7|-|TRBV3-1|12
CASSQLSYEQYF
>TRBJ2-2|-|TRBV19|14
CASSISRNTGELFF
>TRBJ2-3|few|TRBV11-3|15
CASSVGRASTDTQYF
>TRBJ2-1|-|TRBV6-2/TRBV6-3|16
CASSRQWGTGNNEQFF
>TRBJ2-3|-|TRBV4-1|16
CASSPLELASTDTQYF
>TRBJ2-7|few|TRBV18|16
CASSKETGTRSYEQYF
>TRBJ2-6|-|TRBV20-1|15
CSARRGGTGANVLTF
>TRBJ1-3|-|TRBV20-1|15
CSARDSPASGNTIYF
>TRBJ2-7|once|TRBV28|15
CASSPLGGSFCEQYF
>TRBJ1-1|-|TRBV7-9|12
CASRRDGVEAFF
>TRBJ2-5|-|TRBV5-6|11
CASREGETQYF
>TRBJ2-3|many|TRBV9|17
CASSVLGGTSSTDTQYF
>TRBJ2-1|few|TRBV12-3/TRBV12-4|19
CASSPPLAGGRAGDNEQFF
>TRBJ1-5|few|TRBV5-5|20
CASSRISFPNRGPGNQPQHF
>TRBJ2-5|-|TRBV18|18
CASSPRTSGRGKQETQYF
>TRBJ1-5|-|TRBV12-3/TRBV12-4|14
CASSRTGINQPQHF
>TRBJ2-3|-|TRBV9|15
CASSVDGGALDTQYF
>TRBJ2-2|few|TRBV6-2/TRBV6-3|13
CASGTSRTGELFF
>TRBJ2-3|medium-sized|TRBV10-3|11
CAISEKDTQYF
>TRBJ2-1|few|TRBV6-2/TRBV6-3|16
CASSPFSGKSYNEQFF
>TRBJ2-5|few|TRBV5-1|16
CASSLAGARDKETQYF
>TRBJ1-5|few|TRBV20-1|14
CSASRDRDIQPQHF
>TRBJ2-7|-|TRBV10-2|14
CATGTELSSYEQYF
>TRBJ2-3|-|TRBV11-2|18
CASSSGVAGGARADTQYF
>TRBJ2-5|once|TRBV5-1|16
CASSLGTSGSGETQYF